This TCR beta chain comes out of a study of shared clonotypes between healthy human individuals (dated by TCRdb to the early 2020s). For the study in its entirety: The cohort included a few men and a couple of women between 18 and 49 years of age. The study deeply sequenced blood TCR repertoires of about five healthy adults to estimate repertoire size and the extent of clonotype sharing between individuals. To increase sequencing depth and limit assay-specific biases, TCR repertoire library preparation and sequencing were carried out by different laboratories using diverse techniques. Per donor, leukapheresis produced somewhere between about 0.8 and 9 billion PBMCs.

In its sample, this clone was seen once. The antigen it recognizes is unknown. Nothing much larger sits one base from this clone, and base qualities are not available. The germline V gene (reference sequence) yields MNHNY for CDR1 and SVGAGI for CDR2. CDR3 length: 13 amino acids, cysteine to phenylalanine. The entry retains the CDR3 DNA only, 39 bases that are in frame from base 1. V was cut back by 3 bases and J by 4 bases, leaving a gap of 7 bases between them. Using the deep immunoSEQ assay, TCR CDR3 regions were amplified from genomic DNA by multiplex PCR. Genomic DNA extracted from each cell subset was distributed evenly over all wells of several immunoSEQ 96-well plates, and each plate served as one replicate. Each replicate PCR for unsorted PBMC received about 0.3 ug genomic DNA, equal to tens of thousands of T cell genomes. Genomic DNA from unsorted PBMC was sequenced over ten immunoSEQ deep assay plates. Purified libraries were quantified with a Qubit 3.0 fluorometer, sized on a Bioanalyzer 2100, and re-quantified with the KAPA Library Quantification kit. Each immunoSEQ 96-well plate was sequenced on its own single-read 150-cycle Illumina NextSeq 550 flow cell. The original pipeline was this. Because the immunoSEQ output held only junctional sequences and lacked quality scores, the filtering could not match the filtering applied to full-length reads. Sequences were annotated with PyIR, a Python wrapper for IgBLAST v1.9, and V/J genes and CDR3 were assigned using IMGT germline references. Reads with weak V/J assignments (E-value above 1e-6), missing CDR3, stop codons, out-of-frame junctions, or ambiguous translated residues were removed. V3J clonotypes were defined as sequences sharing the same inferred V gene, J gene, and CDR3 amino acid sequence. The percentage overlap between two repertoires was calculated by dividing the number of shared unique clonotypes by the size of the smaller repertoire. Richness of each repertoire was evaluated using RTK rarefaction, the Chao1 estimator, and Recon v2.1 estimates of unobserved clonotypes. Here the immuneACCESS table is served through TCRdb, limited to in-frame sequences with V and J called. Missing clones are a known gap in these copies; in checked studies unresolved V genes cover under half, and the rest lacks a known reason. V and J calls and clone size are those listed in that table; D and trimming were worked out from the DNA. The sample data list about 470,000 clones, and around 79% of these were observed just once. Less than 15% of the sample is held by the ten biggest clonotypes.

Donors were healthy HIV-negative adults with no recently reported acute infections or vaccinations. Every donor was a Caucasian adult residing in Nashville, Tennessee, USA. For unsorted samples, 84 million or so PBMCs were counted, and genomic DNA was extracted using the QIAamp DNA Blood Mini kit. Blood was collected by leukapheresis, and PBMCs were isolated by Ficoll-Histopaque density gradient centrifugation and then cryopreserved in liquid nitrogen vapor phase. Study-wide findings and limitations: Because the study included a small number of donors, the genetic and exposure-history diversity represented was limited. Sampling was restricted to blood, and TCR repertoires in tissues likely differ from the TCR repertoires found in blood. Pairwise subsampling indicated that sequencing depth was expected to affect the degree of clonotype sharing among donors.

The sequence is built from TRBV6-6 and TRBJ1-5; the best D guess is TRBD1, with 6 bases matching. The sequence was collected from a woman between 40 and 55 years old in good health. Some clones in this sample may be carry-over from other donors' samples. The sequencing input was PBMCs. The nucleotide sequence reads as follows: TGTGCCAGCAGTTATCAGGGGAATCAGCCCCAGCATTTT. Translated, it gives CASSYQGNQPQHF.